The 10 T cell receptor beta chains reported below all come from one sample, sequenced in a study of T cell responses to AZD1222 COVID-19 vaccine. TCRdb's copy holds only in-frame clones and misses some; the assay was immunoSEQ multiplex PCR. Of about 120,000 clones listed, roughly 88% are singletons. The starting material was peripheral blood, obtained 28 days after the second AZD1222 dose. These TCRs come from an adult who received the AZD1222 COVID-19 vaccine.

The sample holds one count of this clone. The rearrangement uses TRBV19 and TRBJ1-2; D not resolved. The ends were cut back, 6 bases at V and 6 bases at J, with 14 bases in the middle. Germline CDR1 reads LNHDA; CDR2 reads SQIVND (reference sequence). The CDR3 sequence is 13 residues long. CDR3 coding DNA: TGTGCCAGTAGACCCCGGTCAGGCCATGGCTACACCTTC. It is translated as CASRPRSGHGYTF. Looking up the rest from reference TRBV19 and TRBJ1-2 gives the full variable domain: DGGITQSPKYLFRKEGQNVTLSCEQNLNHDAMYWYRQDPGQGLRLIYYSQIVNDFQKGDIAEGYSVSREKKESFPLTVTSAQKNPTAFYLCASRPRSGHGYTFGSGTRLTVV.

The chain employs TRBV27 and TRBJ2-7; the D call may be TRBD1 or TRBD2 (6 bases each). There are 13 residues in the CDR3. The ends were cut back, 7 bases at V and 3 bases at J, with 13 bases in the middle. Germline V gene data show CDR1 as MNHEY and CDR2 as SMNVEV (reference sequence). CDR3 sequence (DNA): TGTGCCAGCAACCGAAGGGGGGACTACGAGCAGTACTTC. Translating it yields CASNRRGDYEQYF.

For the CDR3, the DNA is TGTGCCAGCAGCGCGGACCCACCAGCCGGGGAGCTGTTTTTT. This gives the protein CASSADPPAGELFF. J is TRBJ2-2 and V is TRBV11-2; D is undetermined. Trimming took 5 bases from V and 6 from J, leaving 13 bases between them. The germline gives CDR1 SGHAT, CDR2 FQNNGV. The CDR3 loop spans 14 amino acids.

The chain uses TRBV10-3 and TRBJ2-3, with 10 bases lining up with TRBD1. The trim removed 4 bases at V and 6 bases at J, leaving 4 bases unmatched. The germline V gene has CDR1 ENHRY and CDR2 SYGVKD. This CDR3 contains 14 residues. CDR3 loop: CAISAGTGEDTQYF. In DNA form, the CDR3 reads TGTGCCATCAGTGCTGGGACAGGGGAGGATACGCAGTATTTT.

The rearrangement links TRBV12-3 or TRBV12-4 to TRBJ1-2, with D hard to call. There are 11 residues in the CDR3. Trimming took 7 bases from V and 7 from J, leaving 10 bases between them. CDR3 protein: CASTFSIGYTF. CDR3 sequence (DNA): TGTGCCAGCACCTTCTCTATTGGCTACACCTTC.

V gene TRBV28 combines with J gene TRBJ1-1; D is undetermined. CDR3 size: 12 residues. Trimming removed 10 bases at V and 6 bases at J, with 15 bases between. CDR1 MDHEN and CDR2 SYDVKM come from the germline V gene. The CDR3 DNA follows: TGTGCCACTACCCGGATCGGTTCTGAAGCTTTCTTT. Amino acid sequence: CATTRIGSEAFF. The full variable domain, with the rest looked up from reference TRBV28 and TRBJ1-1, is DVKVTQSSRYLVKRTGEKVFLECVQDMDHENMFWYRQDPGLGLRLIYFSYDVKMKEKGDIPEGYSVSREKKERFSLILESASTNQTSMYLCATTRIGSEAFFGQGTRLTVV.

The V call is TRBV15, the J call TRBJ2-1, with D maybe TRBD2 (5 bases). CDR3 length: 14 amino acids. Trimming shortened V by 3 bases and J by 8 bases, and 14 bases separated the two germline ends. The germline CDR1 and CDR2 sequences are LNHNV and YYDKDF (reference sequence). The CDR3 reads CATSRELEGDEQFF. The CDR3, as DNA: TGTGCCACCAGCAGGGAACTTGAGGGCGATGAGCAGTTCTTC.

This clone was counted once. The J gene is TRBJ1-1, the V gene TRBV5-1, with 11 bases lining up with TRBD1. After removal of 7 bases from V and 11 bases from J, the junction contained 16 bases not matched to a gene. CDR3 length: 15 residues. Germline V gene data show CDR1 as SGHRS and CDR2 as YFSETQ. The CDR3 is CASAPAGQGDVSAFF. DNA of the CDR3: TGCGCCAGCGCCCCAGCGGGACAGGGGGACGTGAGTGCTTTCTTT.

The rearrangement joins TRBV6-4 to TRBJ2-7; the match to TRBD2 covers 10 bases. With 4 bases clipped from V and 2 bases from J, the junction kept 5 bases outside the gene matches. The CDR3 is made up of 15 amino acids. The germline gives CDR1 MRHNA, CDR2 SNTAGT. The CDR3 reads CASSVSGGPTYEQYF. CDR3 in DNA: TGTGCCAGCAGTGTTAGCGGGGGGCCGACCTACGAGCAGTACTTC.

This rearrangement joins TRBV6-2 or TRBV6-3 to TRBJ1-2; a weak D match, TRBD1 (6 bases). The V gene's germline CDR1 is MNHEY and CDR2 SVGEGT. The CDR3 covers 13 residues. V lost 5 bases, J lost 4 bases, and 11 bases lay in between. The CDR3 sequence is CASSPRGFYGYTF. The CDR3 bases are TGTGCCAGCAGTCCAAGGGGGTTCTATGGCTACACCTTC.